Listed here are 5 T cell receptor beta chains from one sample, sequenced in a study of blood T cell repertoires in COVID-19. Data came from immunoSEQ multiplex PCR; TCRdb stores just in-frame clones and leaves some out. Found here are 250,000 to 350,000 clones, almost 90% of them singletons; the top ten hold roughly 12%. The material sequenced was peripheral blood. The receptors originated from a woman aged 25 to 45 with COVID-19, enrolled during active disease.

V and J are TRBV6-2 or TRBV6-3 and TRBJ1-4, with D possibly TRBD1 on 5 matching bases. The germline CDR1 and CDR2 sequences are MNHEY and SVGEGT. The V end was cut by 2 bases, the J end by 7 bases, with 20 bases between. CDR3 length equals 17 residues. DNA for the CDR3: TGTGCCAGCAGTTACGGGGCAGGGTCGTCCCTCCGTGAAAAACTGTTTTTT. Translating it yields CASSYGAGSSLREKLFF.

The rearrangement uses TRBV7-9 and TRBJ2-5; maybe TRBD2 (6 bases). Trimming removed 2 bases from V and 5 bases from J, with 12 bases in between. The germline V gene has CDR1 SEHNR and CDR2 FQNEAQ (reference sequence). The CDR3 has 14 residues. The CDR3 DNA reads TGTGCCAGCAGCTTATGGAGGGGCAATGAGACCCAGTACTTC. This encodes CASSLWRGNETQYF. The variable domain in full, completed from reference TRBV7-9 and TRBJ2-5, reads DTGVSQNPRHKITKRGQNVTFRCDPISEHNRLYWYRQTLGQGPEFLTYFQNEAQLEKSRLLSDRFSAERPKGSFSTLEIQRTEQGDSAMYLCASSLWRGNETQYFGPGTRLLVL.

The chain employs TRBV7-9 and TRBJ2-1, with 10 bases matching TRBD2. Germline-derived CDR1 and CDR2 are SEHNR and FQNEAQ (reference sequence). The CDR3 extends over 19 amino acids. Losses at the gene ends were 3 bases for V and 4 bases for J; bases not matched to a gene: 15. This CDR3 is CASSFLDLAGVTSYNEQFF. DNA of the CDR3: TGTGCCAGCAGCTTTTTAGATCTAGCGGGAGTTACCTCTTACAATGAGCAGTTCTTC. The variable domain in full, with the rest retrieved from reference TRBV7-9 and TRBJ2-1, is DTGVSQNPRHKITKRGQNVTFRCDPISEHNRLYWYRQTLGQGPEFLTYFQNEAQLEKSRLLSDRFSAERPKGSFSTLEIQRTEQGDSAMYLCASSFLDLAGVTSYNEQFFGPGTRLTVL.

The CDR3 region is CASSLAGIGGYEQYF. CDR3 in DNA: TGCGCCAGCAGCTTGGCAGGGATCGGGGGCTACGAGCAGTACTTC. This chain uses TRBV5-1 with TRBJ2-7; D may be TRBD2 (6 bases). Trimming removed 0 bases from V and 3 bases from J, with 13 bases in between. CDR1 is SGHRS and CDR2 is YFSETQ in the germline V gene. This CDR3 contains 15 residues.

This clone was seen just once. The genes are TRBV5-1 and TRBJ1-1, with TRBD1 matching 10 bases. The CDR3 spans 15 residues. The junction had 1 base not matched to a gene; V was cut back by 2 bases and J by 0 bases. Per the germline V gene, CDR1 is SGHRS and CDR2 is YFSETQ. CDR3 nucleotides: TGCGCCAGCAGCTTCGACAGGGGGCTGAACACTGAAGCTTTCTTT. Its translation: CASSFDRGLNTEAFF.